This TCR beta chain comes out of a study of PD-1 blockade in classical Hodgkin lymphoma. Study-level results: For complete responders, baseline diversity was comparable to that of newly diagnosed patients. While CD8+ TCR diversity did not rise significantly by C4D1, CD4+ TCR diversity did. When set against healthy donors, newly diagnosed patients were reported to show lower baseline TCR diversity.

Repertoires were generated with immunoSEQ multiplex PCR, while TCRdb's copy carries only in-frame clones and drops some. The sample holds about 110,000 clones, around 89% seen once. Per the germline V gene, CDR1 is SGHNT and CDR2 is YYREEE (reference sequence). There are 15 residues in the CDR3. Trimming at V came to 2 bases and at J to 4 bases, leaving 5 bases not matched to a gene. Of note for this clone: What it binds is not known.

Every patient had relapsed following autologous stem cell transplantation, and cohorts differed in brentuximab vedotin exposure. The receptor comes from a human donor with classical Hodgkin lymphoma. This chain connects TRBV5-4 to TRBJ1-5, with 8 bases aligning to TRBD1. The material was peripheral blood mononuclear cells (PBMCs), obtained before the second cycle of nivolumab. The CDR3 spells CASSLDRGPNQPQHF. The CDR3 DNA is TGTGCCAGCAGCTTAGACAGGGGCCCGAATCAGCCCCAGCATTTT.